The 3 T cell receptor beta chains listed next were all sequenced from one sample in a study of tumor-infiltrating lymphocytes in oesophageal squamous cell carcinoma. From the PCR reads, TCRdb called clonotypes with MiXCR, one entry per CDR3 protein. The sample gives some 21,000 distinct CDR3 sequences, around 43% of which show up once; approximately 12% is in the top ten. Material: normal esophageal tissue next to the tumor. These receptors were collected from a male donor with esophageal squamous cell carcinoma.

This clonotype was counted at least ten times. The J gene is TRBJ2-3, the V gene TRBV6-4; D not certain. CDR1 and CDR2 (germline): MRHNA, SNTAGT. The V end lost 0 bases, the J end lost 2 bases, and 6 bases lay between the germline ends. CDR3 length equals 14 residues. This CDR3 is CASSDSGVTDTQYF. In DNA, the CDR3 is TGTGCCAGCAGTGACTCTGGGGTCACAGATACGCAGTATTTT.

This clonotype was counted many times. A much larger clone sits a single nucleotide away, making a read error possible. The chain employs TRBV7-2 and TRBJ2-1; D gene uncertain. The J call may be wrong; the DNA end is better matched by TRBJ2-7. Germline CDR1 and CDR2: SGHTA and FQGNSA. The CDR3 is made up of 16 amino acids. CDR3 in amino acids: CASSLAYQSSYNEQYF. As DNA, the CDR3 is TGTGCCAGCAGCTTAGCGTATCAGTCCTCCTACAATGAGCAGTACTTC.

The chain has TRBV7-6 and TRBJ2-3; weak D call: TRBD2 (6 bases). There are 15 residues in the CDR3. Germline V lookup: CDR1 SGHVS, CDR2 FNYEAQ. V lost 5 bases and J lost 1, with 13 bases in between. CDR3 coding DNA: TGTGCCAGCAGCCTGCGGGGAAGGGGCACAGATACGCAGTATTTT. As protein: CASSLRGRGTDTQYF.